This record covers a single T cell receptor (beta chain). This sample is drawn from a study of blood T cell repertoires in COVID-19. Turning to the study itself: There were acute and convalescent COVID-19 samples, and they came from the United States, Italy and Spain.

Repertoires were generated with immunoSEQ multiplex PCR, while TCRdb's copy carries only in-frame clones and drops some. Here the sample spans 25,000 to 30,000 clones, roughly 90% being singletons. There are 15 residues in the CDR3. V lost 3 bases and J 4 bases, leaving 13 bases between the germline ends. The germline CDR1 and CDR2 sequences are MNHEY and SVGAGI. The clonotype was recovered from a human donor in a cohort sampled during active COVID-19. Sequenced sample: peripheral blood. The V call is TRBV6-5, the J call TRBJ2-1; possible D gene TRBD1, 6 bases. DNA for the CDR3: TGTGCCAGCAGTTATTACAGGGCCTTATACAATGAGCAGTTCTTC. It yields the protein CASSYYRALYNEQFF.